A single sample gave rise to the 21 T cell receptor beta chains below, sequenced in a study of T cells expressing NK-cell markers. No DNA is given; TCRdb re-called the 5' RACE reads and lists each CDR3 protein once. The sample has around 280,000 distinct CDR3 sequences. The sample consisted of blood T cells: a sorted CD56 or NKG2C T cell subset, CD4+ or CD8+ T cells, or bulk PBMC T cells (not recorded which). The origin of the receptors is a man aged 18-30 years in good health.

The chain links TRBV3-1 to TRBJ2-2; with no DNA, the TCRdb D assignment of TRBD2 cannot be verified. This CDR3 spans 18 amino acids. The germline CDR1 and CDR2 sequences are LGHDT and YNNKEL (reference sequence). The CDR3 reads CASSLIGRLAGDGGELFF.

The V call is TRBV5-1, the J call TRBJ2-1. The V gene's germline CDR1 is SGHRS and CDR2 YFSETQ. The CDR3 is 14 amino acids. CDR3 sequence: CASSLDSLYNEQFF.

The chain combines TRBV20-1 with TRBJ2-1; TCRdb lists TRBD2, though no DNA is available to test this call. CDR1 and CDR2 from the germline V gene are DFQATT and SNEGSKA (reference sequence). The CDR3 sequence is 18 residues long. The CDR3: CSATGTSLPGRYYNEQFF.

The CDR3 sequence: CASSPIKEELFF. The chain uses TRBV18 and TRBJ2-2. Germline V gives CDR1 KGHSH, CDR2 LQKENI. The CDR3 is 12 residues long.

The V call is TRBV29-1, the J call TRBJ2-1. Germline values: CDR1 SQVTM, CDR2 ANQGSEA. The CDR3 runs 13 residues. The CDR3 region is CSVASGPYNEQFF.

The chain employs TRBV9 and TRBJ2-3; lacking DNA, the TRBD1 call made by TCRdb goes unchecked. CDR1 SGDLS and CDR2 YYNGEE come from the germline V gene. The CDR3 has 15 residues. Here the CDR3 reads CASSAGQGRTDTQYF.

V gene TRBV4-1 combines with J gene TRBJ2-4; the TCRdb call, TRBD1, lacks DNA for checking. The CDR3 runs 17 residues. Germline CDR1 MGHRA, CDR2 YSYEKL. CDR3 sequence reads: CASSLHGEGEAKNIQYF.

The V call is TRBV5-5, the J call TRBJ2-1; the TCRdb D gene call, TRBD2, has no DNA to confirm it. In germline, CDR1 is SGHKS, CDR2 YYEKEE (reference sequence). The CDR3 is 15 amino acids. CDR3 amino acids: CASSLSLAGSRGQFF.

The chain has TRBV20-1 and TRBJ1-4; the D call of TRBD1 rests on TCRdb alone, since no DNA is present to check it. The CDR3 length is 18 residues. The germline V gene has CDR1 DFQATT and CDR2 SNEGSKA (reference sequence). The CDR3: CSARPLDGSGGGREKLFF.

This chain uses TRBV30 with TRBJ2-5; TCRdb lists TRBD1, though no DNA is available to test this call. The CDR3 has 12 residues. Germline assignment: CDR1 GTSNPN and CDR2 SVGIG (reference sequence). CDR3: CAWNRQGETQYF.

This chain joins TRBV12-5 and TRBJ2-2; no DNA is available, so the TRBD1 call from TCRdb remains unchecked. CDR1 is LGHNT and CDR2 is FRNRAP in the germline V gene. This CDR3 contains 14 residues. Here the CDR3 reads CASGNRPTPGELFF.

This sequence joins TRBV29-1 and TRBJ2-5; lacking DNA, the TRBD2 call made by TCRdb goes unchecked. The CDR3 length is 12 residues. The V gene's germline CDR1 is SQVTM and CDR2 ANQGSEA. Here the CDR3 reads CSARQEGETQYF.

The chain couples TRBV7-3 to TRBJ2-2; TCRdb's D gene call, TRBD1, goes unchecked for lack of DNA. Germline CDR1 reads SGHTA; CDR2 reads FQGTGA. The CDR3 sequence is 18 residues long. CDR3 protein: CASSPQGRGNKNTGELFF.

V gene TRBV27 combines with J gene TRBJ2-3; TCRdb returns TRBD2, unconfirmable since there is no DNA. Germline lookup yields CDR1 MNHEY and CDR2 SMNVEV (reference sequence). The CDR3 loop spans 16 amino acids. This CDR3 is CASSRGGLAGADTQYF.

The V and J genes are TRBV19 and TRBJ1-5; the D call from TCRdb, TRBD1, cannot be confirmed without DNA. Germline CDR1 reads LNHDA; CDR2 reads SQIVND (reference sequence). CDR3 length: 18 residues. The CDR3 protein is CASTIHAGRGPSNQPQHF.

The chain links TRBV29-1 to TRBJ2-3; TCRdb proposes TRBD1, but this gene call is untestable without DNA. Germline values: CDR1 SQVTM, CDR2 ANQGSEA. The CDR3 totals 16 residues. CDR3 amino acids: CSVGGVLGGSTDTQYF.

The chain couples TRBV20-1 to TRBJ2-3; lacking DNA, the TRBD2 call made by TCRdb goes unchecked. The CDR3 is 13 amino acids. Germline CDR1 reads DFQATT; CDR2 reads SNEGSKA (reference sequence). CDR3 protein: CSSPPREGDTQYF.

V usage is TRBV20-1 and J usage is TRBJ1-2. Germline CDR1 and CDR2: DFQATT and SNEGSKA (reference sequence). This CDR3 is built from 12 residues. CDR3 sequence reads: CSARDRAYGYTF.

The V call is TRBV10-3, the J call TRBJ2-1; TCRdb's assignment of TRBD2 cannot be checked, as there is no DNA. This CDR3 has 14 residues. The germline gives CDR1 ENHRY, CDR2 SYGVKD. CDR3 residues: CASSQLAGVDEQFF.

The CDR3 is CAIRRTSGTTDTQYF. The chain employs TRBV10-3 and TRBJ2-3; TCRdb gives TRBD2 as the D gene, but with no DNA this cannot be confirmed. Germline V gene lookup returns CDR1 ENHRY and CDR2 SYGVKD. CDR3 length: 15 amino acids.

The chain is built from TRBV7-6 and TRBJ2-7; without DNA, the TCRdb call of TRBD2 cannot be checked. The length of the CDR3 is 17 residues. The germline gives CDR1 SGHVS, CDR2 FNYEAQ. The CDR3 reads CASSLAPASGRVYEQYF.